This entry concerns a single T cell receptor (beta chain). The data stem from a study of cytomegalovirus exposure and HLA in healthy donors. PCR employed 60 Vbeta and 13 Jbeta primers. This table comes from immunoSEQ multiplex PCR, and its TCRdb copy is limited to in-frame clones, with some not included. The table has about 110,000 clones, 15% seen once. The sample comprised PBMCs. The sequence was obtained from a woman in her late teens or twenties in good health and CMV-seronegative.

CDR3 nucleotides: TGTGCCAGCACCATAAGGACGGACAGGGGGTGCCCCTACGAGCAGTACTTC. Its protein is CASTIRTDRGCPYEQYF. The chain is built from TRBV4-2 and TRBJ2-7, with 10 bases aligning to TRBD1. This CDR3 contains 17 residues. Germline trimming cut 7 bases from V and 2 bases from J; bases unmatched to any gene: 14. CDR1 and CDR2 (germline): LGHNA, YNFKEQ.